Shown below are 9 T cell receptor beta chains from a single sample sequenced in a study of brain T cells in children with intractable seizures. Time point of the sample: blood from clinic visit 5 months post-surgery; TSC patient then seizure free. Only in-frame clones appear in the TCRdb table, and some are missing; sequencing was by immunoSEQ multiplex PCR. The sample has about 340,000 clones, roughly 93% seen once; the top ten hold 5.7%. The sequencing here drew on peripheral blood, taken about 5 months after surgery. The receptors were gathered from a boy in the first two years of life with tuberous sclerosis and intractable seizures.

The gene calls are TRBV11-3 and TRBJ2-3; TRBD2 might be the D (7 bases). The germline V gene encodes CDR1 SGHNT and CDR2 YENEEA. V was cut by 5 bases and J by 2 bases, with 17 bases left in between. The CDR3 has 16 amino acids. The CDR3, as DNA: TGTGCCAGCAGCCCGAGGGGGAGGGTTTACACAGATACGCAGTATTTT. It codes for CASSPRGRVYTDTQYF.

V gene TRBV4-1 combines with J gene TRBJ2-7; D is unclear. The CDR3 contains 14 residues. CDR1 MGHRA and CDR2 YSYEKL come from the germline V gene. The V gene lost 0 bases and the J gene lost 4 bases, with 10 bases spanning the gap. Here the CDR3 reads CASSQDSRWYEQYF. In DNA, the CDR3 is TGCGCCAGCAGCCAAGATAGTCGGTGGTACGAGCAGTACTTC.

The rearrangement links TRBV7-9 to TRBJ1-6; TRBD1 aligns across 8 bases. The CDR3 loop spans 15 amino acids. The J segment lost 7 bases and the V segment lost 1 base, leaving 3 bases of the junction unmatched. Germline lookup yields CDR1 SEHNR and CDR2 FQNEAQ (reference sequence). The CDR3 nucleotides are TGTGCCAGCAGCTTAGTTGACAGGGGAAATTCACCCCTCCACTTT. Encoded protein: CASSLVDRGNSPLHF.

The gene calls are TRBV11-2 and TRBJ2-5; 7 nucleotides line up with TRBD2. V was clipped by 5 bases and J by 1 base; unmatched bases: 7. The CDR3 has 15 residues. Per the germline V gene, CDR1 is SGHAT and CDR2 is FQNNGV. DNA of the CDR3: TGTGCCAGCAGCCCGTTCTTAGCGGGCCAAGAGACCCAGTACTTC. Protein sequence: CASSPFLAGQETQYF.

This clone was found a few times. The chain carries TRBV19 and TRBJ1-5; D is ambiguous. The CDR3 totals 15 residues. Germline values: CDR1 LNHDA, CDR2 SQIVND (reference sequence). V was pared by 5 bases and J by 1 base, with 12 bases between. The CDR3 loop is CASSPVRQSNQPQHF. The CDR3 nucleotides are TGTGCCAGTAGTCCGGTTCGTCAAAGCAATCAGCCCCAGCATTTT.

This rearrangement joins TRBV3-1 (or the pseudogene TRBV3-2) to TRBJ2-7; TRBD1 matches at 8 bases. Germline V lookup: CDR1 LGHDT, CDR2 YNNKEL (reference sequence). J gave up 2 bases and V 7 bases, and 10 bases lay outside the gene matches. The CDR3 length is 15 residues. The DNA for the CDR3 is TGTGCCAGCACCTCCACCAGGGGGCGACCCTACGAGCAGTACTTC. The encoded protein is CASTSTRGRPYEQYF.

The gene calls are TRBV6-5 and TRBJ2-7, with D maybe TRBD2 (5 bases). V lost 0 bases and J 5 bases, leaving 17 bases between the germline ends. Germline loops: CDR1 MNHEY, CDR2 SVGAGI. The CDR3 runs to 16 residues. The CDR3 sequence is CASSYSTVGSRDEQYF. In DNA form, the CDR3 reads TGTGCCAGCAGTTACTCGACGGTGGGGAGTCGCGACGAGCAGTACTTC.

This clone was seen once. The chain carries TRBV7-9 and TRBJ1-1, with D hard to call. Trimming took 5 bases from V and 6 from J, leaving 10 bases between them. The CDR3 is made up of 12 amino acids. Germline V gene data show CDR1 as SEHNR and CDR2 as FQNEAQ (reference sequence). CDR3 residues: CASSPLGPEAFF. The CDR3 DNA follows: TGTGCCAGCAGCCCTCTCGGGCCTGAAGCTTTCTTT.

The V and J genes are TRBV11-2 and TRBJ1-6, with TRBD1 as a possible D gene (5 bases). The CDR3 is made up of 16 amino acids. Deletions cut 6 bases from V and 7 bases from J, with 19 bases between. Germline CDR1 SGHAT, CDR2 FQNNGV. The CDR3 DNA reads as TGTGCCAGCAGTTCCTGGTTGTCAGGGAGAAATTCACCCCTCCACTTT. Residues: CASSSWLSGRNSPLHF. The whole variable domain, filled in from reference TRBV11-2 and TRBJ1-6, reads EAGVAQSPRYKIIEKRQSVAFWCNPISGHATLYWYQQILGQGPKLLIQFQNNGVVDDSQLPKDRFSAERLKGVDSTLKIQPAKLEDSAVYLCASSSWLSGRNSPLHFGNGTRLTVT.